The 21 T cell receptor beta chains below come from one sample, sequenced in a study of liver allograft versus peripheral blood T cells. On the study more broadly: Comparing T cell receptor repertoires in transplanted livers with those in recipients' peripheral blood was part of the design.

TCRdb re-called the reads with MiXCR, one entry per CDR3 protein. The sample lists more than 3,500 distinct CDR3 sequences, about 16% occurring once. The receptors were gathered from a human patient who had a liver transplant. Some T cells may be supplied by the graft donor.

Worth noting for this clonotype: This likely reflects a read error, since a far larger clone is one base away. This chain uses TRBV6-6 with TRBJ1-2; D uncertain. The CDR3 extends over 13 amino acids. Germline lookup yields CDR1 MNHNY and CDR2 SVGAGI (reference sequence). Written as DNA, the CDR3 is TGTGCCAGCAGTTACGGTGATCCGGGCCAGCCTGACTTC. Amino acid sequence: CASSYGDPGQPDF.

This clonotype was seen only a few times. The CDR3 here is CSASASGGNYEQYF. For the CDR3, the DNA is TGCAGTGCTAGCGCTAGCGGGGGGAACTACGAGCAGTACTTC. The chain joins TRBV20-1 to TRBJ2-7; 11 nucleotides align to TRBD2. Unmatched junction bases numbered 4, after V lost 3 bases and J lost 3 bases. Germline V gene data show CDR1 as DFQATT and CDR2 as SNEGSKA (reference sequence). CDR3 size: 14 residues.

By frequency in the sample, this clonotype is medium-sized. The gene calls are TRBV6-5 and TRBJ1-2; tentative D call: TRBD1 (5 bases). There are 15 residues in the CDR3. CDR1 MNHEY and CDR2 SVGAGI come from the germline V gene. V lost 0 bases and J 5 bases, leaving 13 bases between the germline ends. The CDR3 DNA is TGTGCCAGCAGTTACTCGAATCAGGGCGCTTATGGCTACACCTTC. This codes for CASSYSNQGAYGYTF.

This clonotype was seen repeatedly, ten times or more. The chain is built from TRBV6-1 and TRBJ2-5, with D maybe TRBD1 (6 bases). V was pared by 2 bases and J by 3 bases, with 13 bases between. The germline V gene encodes CDR1 MNHNS and CDR2 SASEGT. CDR3 length: 15 amino acids. In nucleotides, the CDR3 is TGTGCCAGCAGTGAACAGGGGTTAAGGGAAGAGACCCAGTACTTC. This codes for CASSEQGLREETQYF.

This clonotype is classed as medium-sized. V and J are TRBV19 and TRBJ2-5, with 8 bases matching TRBD1. In germline, CDR1 is LNHDA, CDR2 SQIVND (reference sequence). This CDR3 has 15 amino acids. V trimming: 6 bases; J trimming: 3 bases; junction bases outside the gene matches: 9. The CDR3 DNA reads TGTGCCAGTAGCCCTGGGCAGGGGGCTAAAGAGACCCAGTACTTC. Its protein product is CASSPGQGAKETQYF.

In its sample, this clonotype ranks as medium-sized. The rearrangement uses TRBV27 and TRBJ1-6; D is unclear. Trimming stripped 2 bases from V and 8 bases from J, with 10 bases between. Per germline, CDR1 MNHEY and CDR2 SMNVEV (reference sequence). CDR3 length equals 14 residues. The CDR3 sequence: CASSLDPRYSPLHF. The CDR3 DNA sequence: TGTGCCAGCAGTTTAGATCCCCGATATTCACCCCTCCACTTT.

This clonotype is medium-sized (0.01 to 0.1%) by share. This chain uses TRBV5-6 with TRBJ1-2; D is undetermined. Germline V CDR1 and CDR2: SGHDT, YYEEEE. This CDR3 has 12 residues. V was shortened by 0 bases and J by 5 bases, with 5 bases between the two germline ends. The CDR3 coding sequence is TGTGCCAGCAGCTTGGAGACGTATGGCTACACCTTC. Amino acids: CASSLETYGYTF.

By share, this clonotype ranks as medium-sized. The chain employs TRBV19 and TRBJ1-4, with a possible D match to TRBD1 (5 bases). Germline V gene data show CDR1 as LNHDA and CDR2 as SQIVND (reference sequence). The CDR3 covers 14 residues. Between the trimmed V and J ends, which lost 5 bases and 7 bases, there was a span of 14 bases. The CDR3 coding sequence is TGTGCCAGTAGTCGGCCAGGGTTGACTGAAAAACTGTTTTTT. Translation gives CASSRPGLTEKLFF.

In this sample, this clonotype is medium-sized (0.01 to 0.1%). V is TRBV7-2 and J is TRBJ1-4; the match to TRBD1 covers 7 bases. Germline V gene sequence: CDR1 SGHTA, CDR2 FQGNSA. V gave up 1 base and J gave up 5 bases; unmatched junction bases: 1. The CDR3 is 14 residues long. CDR3 coding DNA: TGTGCCAGCAGCTTAGACAGGGGCAATGAAAAACTGTTTTTT. Residues: CASSLDRGNEKLFF.

This clonotype was observed many times. This sequence joins TRBV7-2 and TRBJ1-5, with 7 bases identical to TRBD1. CDR1 and CDR2 (germline): SGHTA, FQGNSA. The CDR3 has 14 amino acids. The junction had 5 bases not matched to a gene; V was cut back by 3 bases and J by 6 bases. The CDR3 region is CASSFTGASQPQHF. The CDR3 nucleotides read TGTGCCAGCAGCTTCACAGGGGCGAGTCAGCCCCAGCATTTT.

This clonotype is categorized as medium-sized (0.01 to 0.1%). The J gene is TRBJ1-5, the V gene TRBV6-5, with D maybe TRBD1 (5 bases). Germline V CDR1 and CDR2: MNHEY, SVGAGI. Trimming pared 2 bases from V and 5 bases from J, leaving 13 bases between. The CDR3 consists of 15 residues. CDR3 sequence: CASSYDGTTYQPQHF. CDR3 bases: TGTGCCAGCAGTTACGACGGGACGACTTATCAGCCCCAGCATTTT.

The chain couples TRBV3-1 to TRBJ1-2; no clear D gene. The CDR3 has 14 residues. CDR1 LGHDT and CDR2 YNNKEL come from the germline V gene (reference sequence). V lost 1 base, J lost 5 bases, and 11 bases lay in between. The CDR3 DNA reads TGTGCCAGCAGCCAAGGTGGGGATTGGTATGGCTACACCTTC. Amino acids: CASSQGGDWYGYTF. Full variable domain (outside the CDR3, taken from reference TRBV3-1 and TRBJ1-2): DTAVSQTPKYLVTQMGNDKSIKCEQNLGHDTMYWYKQDSKKFLKIMFSYNNKELIINETVPNRFSPKSPDKAHLNLHINSLELGDSAVYFCASSQGGDWYGYTFGSGTRLTVV.

This clonotype was counted ten times or more. The chain couples TRBV12-3 or TRBV12-4 to TRBJ1-1; weak D call: TRBD1 (6 bases). CDR3 length: 15 amino acids. V was shortened by 8 bases and J by 2 bases, with 18 bases between the two germline ends. The CDR3: CASCIRGGANTEAFF. The CDR3 DNA follows: TGTGCCAGCTGTATACGGGGGGGGGCTAACACTGAAGCTTTCTTT.

CDR3 bases: TGTGCCAGCAGCTCTACGACGGACAGGGTGGCCTATGGCTACACCTTC. This encodes CASSSTTDRVAYGYTF. The chain combines TRBV5-6 with TRBJ1-2; 8 bases agree with TRBD1. Germline CDR1 reads SGHDT; CDR2 reads YYEEEE. The trim removed 3 bases at V and 4 bases at J, leaving 11 bases unmatched. The CDR3 contains 16 residues.

This clonotype is medium-sized within its sample. The chain links TRBV6-5 to TRBJ1-1, with unresolved D. Germline V gene data show CDR1 as MNHEY and CDR2 as SVGAGI. The length of the CDR3 is 15 residues. V lost 0 bases to trimming and J lost 0 bases, with 8 bases between them. Here the CDR3 reads CASSYSWTVNTEAFF. The CDR3 region has the DNA TGTGCCAGCAGTTACTCGTGGACCGTGAACACTGAAGCTTTCTTT.

This clonotype qualifies as medium-sized. The chain uses TRBV11-3 and TRBJ2-2, with no clear D. The germline V gene encodes CDR1 SGHNT and CDR2 YENEEA. The CDR3 consists of 14 residues. Trimming cost V 5 bases and J 2 bases, with 9 bases left between them. As DNA, the CDR3 is TGTGCCAGCAGCCCTGGGCCCAACACCGGGGAGCTGTTTTTT. Protein: CASSPGPNTGELFF.

This clonotype was counted many times. The chain carries TRBV6-5 and TRBJ1-1; TRBD1 is a possible D gene (5 bases). CDR1 and CDR2 from the germline V gene are MNHEY and SVGAGI. The V end lost 4 bases, the J end lost 1 base, and 13 bases lay between the germline ends. CDR3 length: 15 residues. The CDR3, as DNA: TGTGCCAGCAGTTCTCCGGGACGGTGGAACACTGAAGCTTTCTTT. Its protein product is CASSSPGRWNTEAFF.

In this sample, this clonotype is medium-sized. CDR3 nucleotide sequence: TGTGCCAGCAGTTACCAGGGGTCAACACCCCTCCACTTT. It codes for CASSYQGSTPLHF. The genes are TRBV6-5 and TRBJ1-6; D may be TRBD1 (6 bases). CDR1 MNHEY and CDR2 SVGAGI come from the germline V gene. V was pared by 2 bases and J by 11 bases, with 10 bases between. The CDR3 covers 13 residues.

A word on this clonotype: Given a much more abundant clone one base away, this may be a read error. This chain joins TRBV7-2 and TRBJ1-3; D is undetermined. Germline V gives CDR1 SGHTA, CDR2 FQGNSA. The CDR3 has 15 amino acids. V lost 7 bases, J lost 2 bases, and 15 bases lay in between. This CDR3 is CASISNPGPGNTIYF. The CDR3 coding sequence is TGTGCCAGCATCTCTAACCCGGGCCCTGGAAACACCATATATTTT.

By share, this clonotype ranks as medium-sized. The chain links TRBV19 to TRBJ1-2; D not resolved. Trimming shortened V by 9 bases and J by 0 bases, and 8 bases separated the two germline ends. The germline V gene has CDR1 LNHDA and CDR2 SQIVND (reference sequence). This CDR3 is built from 12 residues. CDR3 in amino acids: CASATTNYGYTF. The CDR3 coding sequence is TGTGCCAGCGCCACAACTAACTATGGCTACACCTTC.

There are a few counts of this clonotype. This chain joins TRBV27 and TRBJ2-1; D is tentatively TRBD1 or TRBD2 (5 bases each). Germline V gene data show CDR1 as MNHEY and CDR2 as SMNVEV (reference sequence). Trimming removed 6 bases at V and 0 bases at J, with 12 bases between. The CDR3 loop spans 15 amino acids. The CDR3 here is CASSPRDPSYNEQFF. CDR3 DNA sequence: TGTGCCAGCAGCCCCCGGGACCCCTCCTACAATGAGCAGTTCTTC.